The rows below give T cell receptor beta chains drawn from one sample of a study of CD8 T cells in ankylosing spondylitis. TCRdb redid the calling of the 5' RACE reads with MiXCR, one entry per CDR3 protein. This sample has 670,000 or so distinct CDR3 sequences, with 15% to 20% found just once. Source material: blood, either unsorted or a sorted T cell fraction (not recorded which). The receptor set was obtained from a male donor with ankylosing spondylitis. Each CDR3 is given with its conserved first and last residue. D genes are given only for firm matches. The listing skips clone size in some rows; elsewhere it reads once, few, many or a size class.

clone size: .; D gene: .; V gene: TRBV2; J gene: TRBJ2-2; CDR3 protein: CASSEENTGELFF; CDR3 DNA: TGTGCCAGCAGTGAGGAGAACACCGGGGAGCTGTTTTTT
clone size: few; D gene: .; V gene: TRBV18; J gene: TRBJ1-6; CDR3 protein: CASSPSRDGSPLHF; CDR3 DNA: TGTGCCAGCTCACCATCCAGGGACGGTTCACCCCTCCACTTT
clone size: .; D gene: .; V gene: TRBV7-9; J gene: TRBJ1-6; CDR3 protein: CASSRSSYNSPLHF; CDR3 DNA: TGTGCCAGCAGCAGGAGCTCCTATAATTCACCCCTCCACTTT
clone size: .; D gene: TRBD1; V gene: TRBV6-5; J gene: TRBJ1-1; CDR3 protein: CASSYSLGQVGTEAFF; CDR3 DNA: TGTGCCAGCAGTTACTCTCTGGGACAGGTGGGCACTGAAGCTTTCTTT
clone size: many; D gene: TRBD1; V gene: TRBV19; J gene: TRBJ1-2; CDR3 protein: CASRDEQGRFNYGYTF; CDR3 DNA: TGTGCCAGTAGGGACGAACAGGGGAGATTCAACTATGGCTACACCTTC
clone size: .; D gene: .; V gene: TRBV3-1; J gene: TRBJ1-1; CDR3 protein: CASSHLNTEAFF; CDR3 DNA: TGTGCCAGCAGCCACCTGAACACTGAAGCTTTCTTT
clone size: .; D gene: TRBD1; V gene: TRBV27; J gene: TRBJ1-2; CDR3 protein: CASSLSQPPDRVGYTF; CDR3 DNA: TGTGCCAGCAGTTTATCCCAACCCCCCGACAGGGTCGGCTACACCTTC
clone size: .; D gene: TRBD1; V gene: TRBV11-1; J gene: TRBJ2-5; CDR3 protein: CASSFPRGRETQYF; CDR3 DNA: TGTGCCAGCAGCTTCCCCAGGGGGCGAGAGACCCAGTACTTC
clone size: .; D gene: .; V gene: TRBV4-1; J gene: TRBJ1-1; CDR3 protein: CASSTPTENTEAFF; CDR3 DNA: TGCGCCAGCAGCACCCCGACAGAGAACACTGAAGCTTTCTTT
clone size: .; D gene: .; V gene: TRBV12-3/TRBV12-4; J gene: TRBJ1-4; CDR3 protein: CASSPRDIRGGKLFF; CDR3 DNA: TGTGCCAGCAGTCCGCGGGACATCCGGGGGGGAAAACTGTTTTTT
clone size: .; D gene: TRBD2; V gene: TRBV20-1; J gene: TRBJ2-5; CDR3 protein: CSAQTSGSRQTQYF; CDR3 DNA: TGCAGTGCCCAGACTAGCGGGAGTAGGCAGACCCAGTACTTC
clone size: .; D gene: .; V gene: TRBV12-3/TRBV12-4; J gene: TRBJ2-3; CDR3 protein: CASSPSVVRSSTDTQYF; CDR3 DNA: TGTGCCAGCAGTCCCTCAGTGGTAAGATCTAGCACAGATACGCAGTATTTT
clone size: many; D gene: .; V gene: TRBV12-3/TRBV12-4; J gene: TRBJ2-7; CDR3 protein: CASSHVVSGSYEQYF; CDR3 DNA: TGTGCCAGCAGTCATGTTGTATCCGGGAGCTACGAGCAGTACTTC
clone size: few; D gene: .; V gene: TRBV7-2; J gene: TRBJ2-3; CDR3 protein: CASSHYRANTQYF; CDR3 DNA: TGTGCCAGCAGCCACTACAGGGCAAATACGCAGTATTTT
clone size: .; D gene: .; V gene: TRBV11-2; J gene: TRBJ2-3; CDR3 protein: CASSHHGGTRRVTDTQYF; CDR3 DNA: TGTGCCAGCAGCCACCACGGGGGTACGCGGAGGGTGACAGATACGCAGTATTTT
clone size: many; D gene: TRBD1; V gene: TRBV5-5; J gene: TRBJ1-4; CDR3 protein: CASSAQGAGEKLFF; CDR3 DNA: TGTGCCAGCAGCGCACAGGGGGCTGGGGAAAAACTGTTTTTT
clone size: few; D gene: TRBD1; V gene: TRBV5-6; J gene: TRBJ1-4; CDR3 protein: CASSFYRTGGRANEKLFF; CDR3 DNA: TGTGCCAGCAGCTTTTACCGGACAGGGGGCAGGGCTAATGAAAAACTGTTTTTT
clone size: .; D gene: .; V gene: TRBV9; J gene: TRBJ2-1; CDR3 protein: CASSISGRVFNEQFF; CDR3 DNA: TGTGCCAGCAGCATATCCGGGAGAGTTTTCAATGAGCAGTTCTTC
clone size: many; D gene: .; V gene: TRBV4-1; J gene: TRBJ1-1; CDR3 protein: CASSQDIGGNTEAFF; CDR3 DNA: TGCGCCAGCAGCCAAGATATAGGAGGGAACACTGAAGCTTTCTTT
clone size: many; D gene: .; V gene: TRBV4-3; J gene: TRBJ2-7; CDR3 protein: CASSQEASYEQYF; CDR3 DNA: TGCGCCAGCAGCCAAGAAGCTAGCTACGAGCAGTACTTC
clone size: few; D gene: .; V gene: TRBV7-9; J gene: TRBJ1-6; CDR3 protein: CASSLGRQDWGSPLHF; CDR3 DNA: TGTGCCAGCAGCTTAGGGCGACAGGACTGGGGTTCACCCCTCCACTTT
clone size: .; D gene: TRBD2; V gene: TRBV12-3/TRBV12-4; J gene: TRBJ2-5; CDR3 protein: CASSLVSGGAGQETQYF; CDR3 DNA: TGTGCCAGCAGTTTGGTTAGCGGGGGGGCGGGACAAGAGACCCAGTACTTC
clone size: few; D gene: .; V gene: TRBV9; J gene: TRBJ1-5; CDR3 protein: CASSVDGVGNQPQHF; CDR3 DNA: TGTGCCAGCAGCGTAGACGGGGTAGGCAATCAGCCCCAGCATTTT
clone size: .; D gene: .; V gene: TRBV5-1; J gene: TRBJ2-5; CDR3 protein: CASSPRLQETQYF; CDR3 DNA: TGCGCCAGCAGCCCCCGGCTACAAGAGACCCAGTACTTC
clone size: few; D gene: TRBD2; V gene: TRBV29-1; J gene: TRBJ2-7; CDR3 protein: CSVATLAGGQGEQYF; CDR3 DNA: TGCAGCGTAGCCACGCTAGCGGGGGGGCAGGGCGAGCAGTACTTC
clone size: .; D gene: .; V gene: TRBV11-1; J gene: TRBJ2-1; CDR3 protein: CASSPSKTVSYNEQFF; CDR3 DNA: TGTGCCAGCAGCCCATCAAAGACTGTTTCCTACAATGAGCAGTTCTTC
clone size: .; D gene: .; V gene: TRBV7-8; J gene: TRBJ1-1; CDR3 protein: CASSLFPGEGNTEAFF; CDR3 DNA: TGTGCCAGCAGCTTATTTCCAGGGGAGGGGAACACTGAAGCTTTCTTT
clone size: .; D gene: .; V gene: TRBV12-3/TRBV12-4; J gene: TRBJ2-5; CDR3 protein: CASEGPLGTQYF; CDR3 DNA: TGTGCCAGCGAGGGGCCCCTCGGGACCCAGTACTTC
clone size: few; D gene: .; V gene: TRBV5-5; J gene: TRBJ2-3; CDR3 protein: CASSLWWTDTQYF; CDR3 DNA: TGTGCCAGCAGCCTGTGGTGGACAGATACGCAGTATTTT
clone size: few; D gene: .; V gene: TRBV20-1; J gene: TRBJ2-7; CDR3 protein: CSVEGIYEQYF; CDR3 DNA: TGCAGTGTGGAGGGTATATACGAGCAGTACTTC
clone size: .; D gene: .; V gene: TRBV20-1; J gene: TRBJ1-4; CDR3 protein: CSATRDDEKLFF; CDR3 DNA: TGCAGTGCCACTCGGGACGATGAAAAACTGTTTTTT
clone size: few; D gene: TRBD1; V gene: TRBV20-1; J gene: TRBJ1-2; CDR3 protein: CSASGTGHGYTF; CDR3 DNA: TGCAGTGCCTCCGGGACAGGGCATGGCTACACCTTC
clone size: few; D gene: TRBD2; V gene: TRBV3-1; J gene: TRBJ2-7; CDR3 protein: CASSQAWGGSGSYEQYF; CDR3 DNA: TGTGCCAGCAGCCAAGCCTGGGGGGGGTCCGGCTCCTACGAGCAGTACTTC
clone size: .; D gene: .; V gene: TRBV7-9; J gene: TRBJ2-1; CDR3 protein: CASRRADNEQFF; CDR3 DNA: TGTGCCAGCAGACGGGCCGACAATGAGCAGTTCTTC
clone size: .; D gene: .; V gene: TRBV2; J gene: TRBJ2-5; CDR3 protein: CASSWTRGTVETQYF; CDR3 DNA: TGTGCCAGCAGCTGGACTAGGGGGACCGTGGAGACCCAGTACTTC
clone size: .; D gene: TRBD2; V gene: TRBV12-3/TRBV12-4; J gene: TRBJ2-2; CDR3 protein: CASSPWASGGNTGELFF; CDR3 DNA: TGTGCCAGCAGTCCCTGGGCTAGCGGGGGGAACACCGGGGAGCTGTTTTTT
clone size: few; D gene: .; V gene: TRBV7-9; J gene: TRBJ2-1; CDR3 protein: CASSSKDSGANEQFF; CDR3 DNA: TGTGCCAGCAGCTCGAAGGACAGTGGGGCCAATGAGCAGTTCTTC
clone size: .; D gene: TRBD1; V gene: TRBV20-1; J gene: TRBJ1-2; CDR3 protein: CSARVRTGSQVVGYTF; CDR3 DNA: TGCAGTGCTAGAGTCCGGACAGGGAGTCAGGTCGTAGGCTACACCTTC
clone size: .; D gene: TRBD2; V gene: TRBV7-6; J gene: TRBJ2-7; CDR3 protein: CASTRTGGRAEQYF; CDR3 DNA: TGTGCCAGCACCCGAACGGGGGGTAGGGCCGAGCAGTACTTC
clone size: .; D gene: TRBD2; V gene: TRBV4-1; J gene: TRBJ2-1; CDR3 protein: CASSQDEGGIYNEQFF; CDR3 DNA: TGCGCCAGCAGCCAAGATGAGGGAGGGATCTACAATGAGCAGTTCTTC
clone size: .; D gene: .; V gene: TRBV7-9; J gene: TRBJ2-7; CDR3 protein: CASRSDRSAYEQYF; CDR3 DNA: TGTGCCAGCAGGTCCGACAGGTCCGCCTACGAGCAGTACTTC
clone size: few; D gene: .; V gene: TRBV7-9; J gene: TRBJ2-3; CDR3 protein: CASRYALAGANTDTQYF; CDR3 DNA: TGTGCCAGCAGATATGCTCTGGCGGGGGCCAACACAGATACGCAGTATTTT
clone size: .; D gene: TRBD1; V gene: TRBV7-2; J gene: TRBJ2-7; CDR3 protein: CASNPTGGPYEQYF; CDR3 DNA: TGTGCCAGCAACCCCACAGGGGGACCGTACGAGCAGTACTTC
clone size: few; D gene: .; V gene: TRBV5-1; J gene: TRBJ1-3; CDR3 protein: CASSLEGPDAGNTIYF; CDR3 DNA: TGCGCCAGCAGCTTGGAAGGGCCGGACGCTGGAAACACCATATATTTT
clone size: .; D gene: TRBD1; V gene: TRBV5-1; J gene: TRBJ2-1; CDR3 protein: CASSRTGYEQFF; CDR3 DNA: TGCGCCAGCAGCCGGACAGGGTATGAGCAGTTCTTC
clone size: .; D gene: .; V gene: TRBV7-7; J gene: TRBJ2-5; CDR3 protein: CASSPPHSQETQYF; CDR3 DNA: TGTGCCAGCAGCCCTCCCCATAGCCAAGAGACCCAGTACTTC
clone size: few; D gene: .; V gene: TRBV7-9; J gene: TRBJ2-3; CDR3 protein: CASSLGGLETDTQYF; CDR3 DNA: TGTGCCAGCAGCTTAGGAGGACTGGAAACAGATACGCAGTATTTT
clone size: many; D gene: TRBD1; V gene: TRBV29-1; J gene: TRBJ2-3; CDR3 protein: CSVYEGGSGDTQYF; CDR3 DNA: TGCAGCGTTTACGAAGGGGGCAGTGGAGATACGCAGTATTTT
clone size: .; D gene: TRBD2; V gene: TRBV25-1; J gene: TRBJ2-1; CDR3 protein: CASSGSGLASSYNEQFF; CDR3 DNA: TGTGCCAGCAGTGGGTCGGGACTAGCGAGCTCCTACAATGAGCAGTTCTTC
clone size: many; D gene: TRBD1; V gene: TRBV12-3/TRBV12-4; J gene: TRBJ1-3; CDR3 protein: CASLWADRGNLSGNTIYF; CDR3 DNA: TGTGCCAGCCTTTGGGCGGACAGGGGTAACCTCTCTGGAAACACCATATATTTT
clone size: .; D gene: .; V gene: TRBV11-2; J gene: TRBJ2-5; CDR3 protein: CASSLDATTLAQYF; CDR3 DNA: TGTGCCAGCAGCTTAGATGCGACTACCCTGGCCCAGTACTTC
clone size: few; D gene: TRBD1; V gene: TRBV10-3; J gene: TRBJ2-4; CDR3 protein: CAIRLTGIGNIQYF; CDR3 DNA: TGTGCCATCAGGCTGACAGGGATTGGAAACATTCAGTACTTC
clone size: few; D gene: .; V gene: TRBV15; J gene: TRBJ2-2; CDR3 protein: CATSGQGGNTGELFF; CDR3 DNA: TGTGCCACCAGCGGCCAGGGGGGGAACACCGGGGAGCTGTTTTTT
clone size: .; D gene: TRBD2; V gene: TRBV20-1; J gene: TRBJ2-3; CDR3 protein: CSARDSERGGADTQYF; CDR3 DNA: TGCAGTGCTAGAGATAGTGAACGGGGGGGCGCAGATACGCAGTATTTT
clone size: few; D gene: TRBD1; V gene: TRBV6-2/TRBV6-3; J gene: TRBJ2-5; CDR3 protein: CASRPGQGAIETQYF; CDR3 DNA: TGTGCCAGCAGACCCGGACAGGGGGCCATAGAGACCCAGTACTTC
clone size: .; D gene: TRBD1; V gene: TRBV7-8; J gene: TRBJ1-2; CDR3 protein: CASSLVERGLPPYGYTF; CDR3 DNA: TGTGCCAGCAGCTTAGTGGAAAGGGGGCTGCCCCCCTATGGCTACACCTTC
clone size: .; D gene: .; V gene: TRBV5-1; J gene: TRBJ1-2; CDR3 protein: CASSLAGGSYGYTF; CDR3 DNA: TGCGCCAGCAGCTTGGCCGGGGGTTCCTATGGCTACACCTTC